Listed below are T cell receptor beta chains from one sample, sequenced in a study of T cell repertoires in cytomegalovirus infection. TCRdb re-analysed the reads in MiXCR, keeping a single row per CDR3 protein. The sample shows 250,000 to 300,000 distinct CDR3 sequences, about a sixth of them seen only once. The sample comprised CD8+ T cells from PBMCs. These receptors were collected from a human donor in good health (CMV status not recorded). Some clones in this sample may be carry-over from other donors' samples. Each CDR3 is given with its conserved first and last residue. The D gene is left open where the match is weak. Only some rows state a clone size, as once, few, many or a class for expanded clones.

>NA|TRBJ2-7|TRBV7-9|TRBD1
TGTGCCAGCAGCTGGGGACAGGGGAACGAGCAGTACTTC
CASSWGQGNEQYF
>many|TRBJ2-5|TRBV7-6|NA
TGTGCCAGCAGCCTCGACAGGAGCCAAGAGACCCAGTACTTC
CASSLDRSQETQYF
>few|TRBJ1-2|TRBV6-2/TRBV6-3|NA
TGTGCCAGCAGTTTTCCGGGACATGGCTACACCTTC
CASSFPGHGYTF
>many|TRBJ1-1|TRBV7-9|NA
TGTGCCAGCAGGGGATCGAACACTGAAGCTTTCTTT
CASRGSNTEAFF
>many|TRBJ2-7|TRBV7-2|TRBD2
TGTGCCAGCAGCGGCGGGGGTATCTCCTACGAGCAGTACTTC
CASSGGGISYEQYF
>few|TRBJ2-3|TRBV3-1|TRBD2
TGTGCCAGCAGCCAAGATGGGGCGGGGGGCATCACAGATACGCAGTATTTT
CASSQDGAGGITDTQYF
>few|TRBJ2-2|TRBV10-3|TRBD1
TGTGCCATCAGTGAGTCGTACGGTCCAGGGGGCCTGGGGGAGCTGTTTTTT
CAISESYGPGGLGELFF
>many|TRBJ2-7|TRBV10-3|NA
TGTGCCATCAGCCTGACTCCCCATCGCTACGAGCAGTACTTC
CAISLTPHRYEQYF
>few|TRBJ2-3|TRBV6-1|TRBD1
TGTGCCAGCAGTGAAGCAGCGGGACAGGGGGCCACAGATACGCAGTATTTT
CASSEAAGQGATDTQYF
>many|TRBJ2-1|TRBV7-2|TRBD1
TGTGCCAGCAGCTTAGTGCGACAGGGTTATTTAGTTAGGAACAATGAGCAGTTCTTC
CASSLVRQGYLVRNNEQFF
>NA|TRBJ2-7|TRBV27|TRBD1
TGTGCCAGCAGTGAAGCAGGGGGCACCTTTCGCGAGCAGTACTTC
CASSEAGGTFREQYF
>few|TRBJ1-5|TRBV2|TRBD1
TGTGCCAGCGCAGCCCCGACAGGGGCTATCAATCAGCCCCAGCATTTT
CASAAPTGAINQPQHF
>many|TRBJ1-2|TRBV11-2|NA
TGTGCCAGCAGCTTACACTCGGGAGAGACCTCCAACTATGGCTACACCTTC
CASSLHSGETSNYGYTF
>many|TRBJ2-2|TRBV7-8|NA
TGTGCCAGCTGCTGGGGGTTCGGCGACACCGGGGAGCTGTTTTTT
CASCWGFGDTGELFF
>NA|TRBJ1-3|TRBV2|NA
TGTGCCAGCAGTGAAATGAAGGGTGGAAGTAACACCATATATTTT
CASSEMKGGSNTIYF
>many|TRBJ1-2|TRBV28|TRBD1
TGTGCCAACCAACCCAGGGGGCGCATTAATGGCTACACCTTC
CANQPRGRINGYTF
>NA|TRBJ2-7|TRBV7-2|TRBD2
TGTGCCAGCAGCTTACTAGCGGGGGGGCAACACGAGCAGTACTTC
CASSLLAGGQHEQYF
>many|TRBJ1-2|TRBV14|NA
TGTGCCAGCAGCCAAGGGGGCGGCGCGATCTATGGCTACACCTTC
CASSQGGGAIYGYTF
>few|TRBJ2-1|TRBV4-2|TRBD2
TGTGCCAGCAGCCAAGAGCCCTTTCTAGCGGGGGTGAGCAATGAGCAGTTCTTC
CASSQEPFLAGVSNEQFF
>few|TRBJ2-7|TRBV5-4|NA
TGTGCCAGCACCTACGGCGGAAGCTCCTACGAGCAGTACTTC
CASTYGGSSYEQYF
>many|TRBJ2-7|TRBV12-3/TRBV12-4|TRBD1
TGTGCCAGCAGTGGCCGGGACAGCTCCTACGAGCAGTACTTC
CASSGRDSSYEQYF
>NA|TRBJ2-7|TRBV7-9|TRBD2
TGTGCCAGCAGCTTAACGGGGGGTGCCAGCTCCTACGAGCAGTACTTC
CASSLTGGASSYEQYF
>many|TRBJ2-5|TRBV28|NA
TGTGCCAGCAGTTTATCATGGACAGAAGAGACCCAGTACTTC
CASSLSWTEETQYF
>few|TRBJ2-5|TRBV4-1|NA
TGCGCCAGCAGCCCATATCAGGGAGTCCAAGAGACCCAGTACTTC
CASSPYQGVQETQYF
>NA|TRBJ1-2|TRBV29-1|NA
TGCAGCGTTGAAGATTTCGAGACAGGCACGAACTATGGCTACACCTTC
CSVEDFETGTNYGYTF
>many|TRBJ1-1|TRBV7-6|NA
TGTGCCAGCAGCTTTCGGGGGGGCGCGAACACTGAAGCTTTCTTT
CASSFRGGANTEAFF
>few|TRBJ2-7|TRBV28|NA
TGTGCCAGCAGTCCCGACGATTACGAGCAGTACTTC
CASSPDDYEQYF
>NA|TRBJ1-5|TRBV6-1|NA
TGTGCCAGCAGTGATTGGGGATTGAGACGCGGGTTGCATTTT
CASSDWGLRRGLHF
>many|TRBJ1-4|TRBV7-2|NA
TGTGCCAGCAGCTTAGGTTGGCAGGTCAATGAAAAACTGTTTTTT
CASSLGWQVNEKLFF